This T cell receptor beta chain was captured by sequencing in a study of OX40 agonist ivuxolimab in advanced cancers. Turning to this clone: Its target is not known.

The protocol was immunoSEQ multiplex PCR, while the TCRdb copy is restricted to in-frame clones and leaves out a portion. The table includes about 79,000 clones, approximately 94% detected once. General study results and limits: Dosing at 0.1 to 3.0 mg/kg was accompanied by clonal expansion of CD4+ and CD8+ blood T cells by week 6.

V dropped 0 bases and J dropped 4; count of bases not matched to a gene: 8. CDR1 is SGDLS, CDR2 YYNGEE, per germline. This CDR3 comprises 18 residues. Sequences were derived from CD4+ or CD8+ T cells sorted from blood, sampled in a trial of the OX40 agonist ivuxolimab. The clonotype was recovered from an adult with an advanced solid tumor such as melanoma, head and neck, liver or kidney cancer. V gene TRBV9 combines with J gene TRBJ2-2, with 11 bases aligning to TRBD2. The chain's CDR3 is CASSVGGSGRVSTGELFF. The CDR3 region has the DNA TGTGCCAGCAGCGTAGGCGGTAGCGGGAGGGTGAGCACCGGGGAGCTGTTTTTT.